The source of this T cell receptor beta chain is a study of CD8+CD57+ T cells in acquired aplastic anemia. Overall study findings and caveats: Patients and controls shared just under 30 CD8+ CDR3 sequences, highly expressed in patients.

The use of genomic DNA as template underpinned the TCR beta VDJ and CDR3 profiling. TCRdb re-called the reads through MiXCR, storing one row per CDR3 protein. The sample has some 210,000 distinct CDR3 sequences, over 60% seen once; the top ten hold about 29%. A word on this clonotype: Its antigen is unknown.

This CDR3 region has 13 residues. The germline CDR1 and CDR2 sequences are SEHNR and FQNEAQ (reference sequence). V lost 5 bases to trimming and J lost 11 bases; unmatched junction nucleotides: 11. The sample taken for sequencing was sorted CD4+, CD8+, or CD8+CD57+ T cells (not recorded which) from PBMCs. This chain joins TRBV7-9 and TRBJ1-1; 7 bases map to TRBD1. This TCR was sampled from a human donor in good health. CDR3 protein: CASSTPGGGDAFF. CDR3 sequence (DNA): TGTGCCAGCAGCACACCAGGGGGGGGAGATGCTTTCTTT.